A single sample gave rise to the 30 T cell receptor beta chains below, sequenced in a study of T cell repertoires in cytomegalovirus infection. TCRdb processed the reads anew with MiXCR; each CDR3 protein has one entry. The sample comprises more than 500,000 distinct CDR3 sequences, 15% to 20% of which are singletons, and 20% to 30% rests with the top ten. Sequenced material: CD8+ T cells from PBMCs. All receptors derive from a human donor in good health (CMV status not recorded). Some clones in this sample may be carry-over from other donors' samples.

This CDR3 reads CASSSRQGLMTEAFF. CDR3 bases: TGCGCCAGCAGCTCCCGACAGGGTTTGATGACTGAAGCTTTCTTT. The J gene is TRBJ1-1, the V gene TRBV5-1; 7 bases match TRBD1. Germline lookup yields CDR1 SGHRS and CDR2 YFSETQ. The trim removed 3 bases at V and 5 bases at J, leaving 10 bases unmatched. The CDR3 sequence is 15 residues long.

In this sample, this clonotype turned up a few times. This chain links TRBV5-1 with TRBJ2-1; 9 bases are a match to TRBD2. Germline CDR1 is SGHRS and CDR2 is YFSETQ. After removal of 0 bases from V and 9 bases from J, the junction contained 7 bases not matched to a gene. There are 15 residues in the CDR3. The CDR3 reads CASSLGGRAFGEQFF. The CDR3 bases are TGCGCCAGCAGCTTGGGCGGGAGGGCCTTCGGTGAGCAGTTCTTC.

The V call is TRBV28, the J call TRBJ1-1; TRBD1 is a possible D gene (5 bases). CDR1 and CDR2 (germline): MDHEN, SYDVKM. The CDR3 sequence is 13 residues long. Trimming left V 4 bases short and J 7 bases short, with 13 bases between. The CDR3 spells CASSSRRDGEAFF. The CDR3 coding sequence is TGTGCCAGCAGTTCGCGCCGGGACGGTGAAGCTTTCTTT.

This clonotype has only a few counts. V gene TRBV4-2 combines with J gene TRBJ1-1; D remains ambiguous. V was shortened by 1 base and J by 5 bases, with 11 bases between the two germline ends. This CDR3 spans 14 amino acids. Per the germline V gene, CDR1 is LGHNA and CDR2 is YNFKEQ. This CDR3 reads CASSQGIGETEAFF. The CDR3 coding sequence is TGTGCCAGCAGCCAAGGTATCGGGGAGACTGAAGCTTTCTTT.

This chain uses TRBV9 with TRBJ2-3; 12 bases agree with TRBD2. The CDR3 spans 16 residues. V dropped 4 bases and J dropped 2; count of bases not matched to a gene: 5. CDR1 is SGDLS and CDR2 is YYNGEE in the germline V gene. The CDR3 region has the DNA TGTGCCAGCAGCAGACGACTAGCGGGGGCCACAGATACGCAGTATTTT. Residues: CASSRRLAGATDTQYF.

With respect to this clonotype: Mismatch with germline at one junction end may stem from a read error. This sequence joins TRBV28 and TRBJ1-2; D unresolved. Germline V gene lookup returns CDR1 MDHEN and CDR2 SYDVKM. This CDR3 is 15 amino acids long. DNA of the CDR3: TGTGCCAGCAGTTTATTAGACACCCTCTTCTATGTCTACACCTTC. Translated, it gives CASSLLDTLFYVYTF.

This clonotype has only one observation. The chain carries TRBV28 and TRBJ1-1; weak D call: TRBD1 (5 bases). The germline gives CDR1 MDHEN, CDR2 SYDVKM. The CDR3 is 17 amino acids. V lost 2 bases and J lost 2, with 18 bases in between. The CDR3, as DNA: TGTGCCAGCAGTTTACAAATGTGGGGGGAGGAAAACACTGAAGCTTTCTTT. Its translation is CASSLQMWGEENTEAFF.

The CDR3 is CASSYSIARLAGGPGEELFF. Written as DNA, the CDR3 is TGTGCCAGCAGTTACTCGATCGCTCGACTAGCGGGGGGGCCCGGCGAGGAGCTGTTTTTT. The V call is TRBV6-2 or TRBV6-3, the J call TRBJ2-2; 14 bases align to TRBD2. The CDR3 length is 20 residues. V was clipped by 0 bases and J by 10 bases; unmatched bases: 16. Germline V gene data show CDR1 as MNHEY and CDR2 as SVGEGT.

This clonotype was recorded a few times. This chain connects TRBV19 to TRBJ2-7, with D perhaps matching TRBD1 (6 bases). CDR3 length equals 14 residues. With 1 base removed from V and 3 bases from J, the gap between germline ends came to 10 bases. In germline, CDR1 is LNHDA, CDR2 SQIVND (reference sequence). In DNA form, the CDR3 reads TGTGCCAGTAGTATAGCCAGGGGCTACTACGAGCAGTACTTC. It translates to CASSIARGYYEQYF.

In its sample, this clonotype was seen many times. The rearrangement uses TRBV7-8 and TRBJ2-7; D unclear. Trimming took 5 bases from V and 3 from J, leaving 8 bases between them. The CDR3 covers 12 residues. CDR1 and CDR2 (germline): SGHVS, FQNEAQ. The CDR3 region is CASSPPGYEQYF. In nucleotides, the CDR3 is TGTGCCAGCAGCCCCCCGGGCTACGAGCAGTACTTC. Full variable domain (outside the CDR3, taken from reference TRBV7-8 and TRBJ2-7): GAGVSQSPRYKVAKRGQDVALRCDPISGHVSLFWYQQALGQGPEFLTYFQNEAQLDKSGLPSDRFFAERPEGSVSTLKIQRTQQEDSAVYLCASSPPGYEQYFGPGTRLTVT.

The rearrangement joins TRBV9 to TRBJ1-6; 12 nucleotides match TRBD1. J gave up 6 bases and V 3 bases, and 16 bases lay outside the gene matches. CDR1 is SGDLS and CDR2 is YYNGEE in the germline V gene. The CDR3 has 20 residues. CDR3: CASSDPRTGDRGLFNSPLHF. As DNA, the CDR3 is TGTGCCAGCAGCGACCCGAGGACAGGGGACAGGGGGCTCTTTAATTCACCCCTCCACTTT. The whole variable domain, remainder taken from reference TRBV9 and TRBJ1-6, is DSGVTQTPKHLITATGQRVTLRCSPRSGDLSVYWYQQSLDQGLQFLIQYYNGEERAKGNILERFSAQQFPDLHSELNLSSLELGDSALYFCASSDPRTGDRGLFNSPLHFGNGTRLTVT.

The gene calls are TRBV4-1 and TRBJ1-2; 9 nucleotides align to TRBD1. The junction had 7 bases not matched to a gene; V was cut back by 2 bases and J by 6 bases. Germline CDR1 MGHRA, CDR2 YSYEKL. This CDR3 has 15 residues. In DNA form, the CDR3 reads TGCGCCAGCAGCCAAAATATGGGGACAGGGCATGGCTACACCTTC. Residues: CASSQNMGTGHGYTF.

This chain connects TRBV27 to TRBJ2-7, with D maybe TRBD2 (5 bases). The CDR3 has 14 amino acids. CDR1 is MNHEY, CDR2 SMNVEV, per germline (reference sequence). The ends were cut back, 3 bases at V and 3 bases at J, with 12 bases in the middle. The DNA for the CDR3 is TGTGCCAGCAGTTTGGCGGGCTCATACTACGAGCAGTACTTC. It translates to CASSLAGSYYEQYF.

This clonotype has a handful of counts. J is TRBJ2-1 and V is TRBV12-5; a possible D gene is TRBD2 (5 bases). The V end was cut by 7 bases, the J end by 5 bases, with 9 bases between. CDR3 size: 12 residues. Germline V lookup: CDR1 LGHNT, CDR2 FRNRAP. For the CDR3, the DNA is TGTGCTAGTGTCCTCGGGGACAATGAGCAGTTCTTC. Protein sequence: CASVLGDNEQFF.

This clonotype appeared many times. V and J are TRBV27 and TRBJ2-3; 7 positions match TRBD2. This CDR3 spans 17 amino acids. Trimming at V came to 5 bases and at J to 0 bases, leaving 11 bases not matched to a gene. CDR1 and CDR2 from the germline V gene are MNHEY and SMNVEV (reference sequence). The CDR3 sequence: CASSRQRGAGSTDTQYF. The CDR3, as DNA: TGTGCCAGCAGTCGCCAGCGGGGAGCGGGCAGCACAGATACGCAGTATTTT.

This clonotype has at least ten counts. The chain links TRBV7-9 to TRBJ2-1; no clear D gene. The V end lost 1 base, the J end lost 3 bases, and 7 bases lay between the germline ends. The CDR3 extends over 14 amino acids. Germline loops: CDR1 SEHNR, CDR2 FQNEAQ (reference sequence). The CDR3 spells CASSLERIYNEQFF. CDR3 nucleotide sequence: TGTGCCAGCAGCTTAGAACGTATCTACAATGAGCAGTTCTTC.

The rearrangement joins TRBV9 to TRBJ2-3, with 8 bases fitting TRBD2. CDR3 size: 17 residues. The V segment lost 0 bases and the J segment 0 bases; nucleotides outside the gene matches: 6. Germline CDR1 SGDLS, CDR2 YYNGEE. DNA of the CDR3: TGTGCCAGCAGCGTAGCCTCTAGCGGGTATAGCACAGATACGCAGTATTTT. Protein: CASSVASSGYSTDTQYF.

V is TRBV6-1 and J is TRBJ1-2; the D is unclear. Germline loops: CDR1 MNHNS, CDR2 SASEGT. This CDR3 region has 16 residues. V lost 2 bases, J lost 4 bases, and 17 bases lay in between. DNA of the CDR3: TGTGCCAGCAGTGAAATCATGGGCAGTCCCATCTATGGCTACACCTTC. Amino acids: CASSEIMGSPIYGYTF.

This clonotype has at least ten counts. V is TRBV11-2 and J is TRBJ2-5; a weak D match, TRBD2 (6 bases). CDR3 length: 15 residues. Trimming cost V 3 bases and J 5 bases, with 16 bases left between them. CDR1 is SGHAT, CDR2 FQNNGV, per germline. The CDR3 DNA is TGTGCCAGCAGCTTGATTGGAGGGCTCGGCGAGACCCAGTACTTC. This translates into CASSLIGGLGETQYF.

The chain is built from TRBV28 and TRBJ2-7; 8 bases agree with TRBD1. CDR3 length equals 16 residues. The J segment lost 0 bases and the V segment lost 5 bases, leaving 9 bases of the junction unmatched. Per germline, CDR1 MDHEN and CDR2 SYDVKM. This chain's CDR3 is CASSPLFGTGSYEQYF. The CDR3 DNA is TGTGCCAGCAGTCCTCTTTTTGGGACAGGCTCCTACGAGCAGTACTTC. Based on the CDR3 plus reference TRBV28 and TRBJ2-7, the full variable domain is DVKVTQSSRYLVKRTGEKVFLECVQDMDHENMFWYRQDPGLGLRLIYFSYDVKMKEKGDIPEGYSVSREKKERFSLILESASTNQTSMYLCASSPLFGTGSYEQYFGPGTRLTVT.

In this sample, this clonotype turned up many times. The chain couples TRBV4-1 to TRBJ2-1; 14 positions match TRBD2. The V and J ends lost 5 bases and 7 bases, in that order; junction bases with no gene match: 4. Germline-derived CDR1 and CDR2 are MGHRA and YSYEKL. This CDR3 region has 15 residues. CDR3 DNA sequence: TGCGCCAGCAGCTCGACTAGCGGGAGGGGGAATGAGCAGTTCTTC. It translates to CASSSTSGRGNEQFF.

A word on this clonotype: A read error may be the cause here, since a much bigger clone is one base away. The rearrangement joins TRBV7-6 to TRBJ2-1; D is possibly TRBD2 (6 bases). Trimming pared 3 bases from V and 10 bases from J, leaving 16 bases between. CDR3 size: 14 residues. The germline V gene has CDR1 SGHVS and CDR2 FNYEAQ. The CDR3 reads CASSLISGALEQFF. The CDR3 nucleotides read TGTGCCAGCAGCTTGATTAGCGGAGCACTGGAGCAGTTCTTC.

V gene TRBV20-1 combines with J gene TRBJ2-2, with 10 bases fitting TRBD2. V lost 4 bases, J lost 6 bases, and 5 bases stayed unmatched. Germline-derived CDR1 and CDR2 are DFQATT and SNEGSKA (reference sequence). The CDR3 has 14 residues. CDR3 bases: TGCAGTGCTAAACTAGCGGGGAGGGCCGGGGAGCTGTTTTTT. It codes for CSAKLAGRAGELFF.

The chain is built from TRBV7-9 and TRBJ1-5; 8 bases agree with TRBD1. Trimming at V came to 5 bases and at J to 9 bases, leaving 9 bases not matched to a gene. The CDR3 runs 14 residues. Germline values: CDR1 SEHNR, CDR2 FQNEAQ (reference sequence). The CDR3 DNA reads as TGTGCCAGCAGCATCGGGACAGGTTCAGGGCCCCAGCATTTT. Its translation is CASSIGTGSGPQHF. The full variable domain, with the rest looked up from reference TRBV7-9 and TRBJ1-5, is DTGVSQNPRHKITKRGQNVTFRCDPISEHNRLYWYRQTLGQGPEFLTYFQNEAQLEKSRLLSDRFSAERPKGSFSTLEIQRTEQGDSAMYLCASSIGTGSGPQHFGDGTRLSIL.

This chain connects TRBV13 to TRBJ2-5; D gene unclear. Germline CDR1 PRHDT, CDR2 FYEKMQ (reference sequence). The CDR3 runs 15 residues. Trimming removed 4 bases from V and 2 bases from J, with 14 bases in between. CDR3 sequence: CASSSSARPQETQYF. DNA of the CDR3: TGTGCCAGCAGCTCTTCGGCCCGCCCGCAAGAGACCCAGTACTTC.

This clonotype appeared many times. CDR3 region: CASFTGGTNTEAFF. The CDR3 coding sequence is TGTGCCAGTTTTACAGGGGGCACGAACACTGAAGCTTTCTTT. V gene TRBV19 combines with J gene TRBJ1-1; the match to TRBD1 covers 9 bases. The CDR3 loop spans 14 amino acids. V shed 8 bases and J 1 base; nucleotides not matched to a gene: 5. Germline assignment: CDR1 LNHDA and CDR2 SQIVND (reference sequence).

There are a few counts of this clonotype. The genes are TRBV15 and TRBJ2-1; D is tentatively TRBD1 or TRBD2 (5 bases each). V lost 0 bases and J 6 bases, leaving 12 bases between the germline ends. The CDR3 consists of 15 residues. The germline V gene encodes CDR1 LNHNV and CDR2 YYDKDF (reference sequence). CDR3 sequence (DNA): TGTGCCACCAGCAGAGATCGGGGCAGGGCCAATGAGCAGTTCTTC. It yields the protein CATSRDRGRANEQFF.

This clonotype appeared many times. The gene calls are TRBV7-9 and TRBJ1-2, with D hard to call. Germline CDR1 reads SEHNR; CDR2 reads FQNEAQ (reference sequence). Trimming took off 1 base at V and 7 bases at J, with 16 bases between the two ends. The CDR3 length is 15 residues. CDR3 in amino acids: CASSLVTSRSGGYTF. In DNA, the CDR3 is TGTGCCAGCAGCTTAGTAACGTCACGGTCTGGTGGCTACACCTTC.

The gene calls are TRBV9 and TRBJ1-4; 12 nucleotides line up with TRBD1. CDR3 length equals 15 residues. Losses at the gene ends were 6 bases for V and 7 bases for J; bases not matched to a gene: 7. Germline assignment: CDR1 SGDLS and CDR2 YYNGEE. The CDR3 sequence is CASTPGQGAGEKLFF. The CDR3 coding sequence is TGTGCCAGCACCCCGGGACAGGGGGCCGGTGAAAAACTGTTTTTT.

Of note for this clonotype: Just one base apart from a much larger clone, this may be a read error. As the CDR3 is not closed by the conserved phenylalanine or tryptophan, this likely results from a read error. This chain joins TRBV29-1 and TRBJ2-7, with 8 positions matching TRBD1. CDR3 length: 14 amino acids. The germline gives CDR1 SQVTM, CDR2 ANQGSEA. Trimming took 4 bases from V and 5 from J; bases not matched to a gene: 10. The CDR3 here is CSVGPWTGSHEQYL. CDR3 DNA sequence: TGCAGCGTTGGCCCGTGGACAGGGTCCCACGAGCAGTACTTA.